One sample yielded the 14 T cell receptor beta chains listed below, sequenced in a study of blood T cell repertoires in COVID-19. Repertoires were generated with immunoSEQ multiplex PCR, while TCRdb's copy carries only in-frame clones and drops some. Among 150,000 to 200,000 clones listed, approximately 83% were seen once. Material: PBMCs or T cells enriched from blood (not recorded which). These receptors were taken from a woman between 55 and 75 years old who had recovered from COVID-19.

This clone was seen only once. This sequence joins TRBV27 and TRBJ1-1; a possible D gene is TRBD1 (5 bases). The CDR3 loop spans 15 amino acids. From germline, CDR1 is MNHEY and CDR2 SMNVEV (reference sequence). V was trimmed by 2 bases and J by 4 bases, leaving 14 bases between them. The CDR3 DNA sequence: TGTGCCAGCAGTTTACGGCCAGGGTTAGGCACTGAAGCTTTCTTT. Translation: CASSLRPGLGTEAFF.

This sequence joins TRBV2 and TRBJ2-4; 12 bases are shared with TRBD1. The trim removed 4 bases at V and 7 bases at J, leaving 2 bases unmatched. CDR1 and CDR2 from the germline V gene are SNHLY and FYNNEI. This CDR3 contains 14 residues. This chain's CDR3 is CASSVGTGGNIQYF. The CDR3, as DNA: TGTGCCAGCAGTGTTGGGACAGGGGGCAACATTCAGTACTTC.

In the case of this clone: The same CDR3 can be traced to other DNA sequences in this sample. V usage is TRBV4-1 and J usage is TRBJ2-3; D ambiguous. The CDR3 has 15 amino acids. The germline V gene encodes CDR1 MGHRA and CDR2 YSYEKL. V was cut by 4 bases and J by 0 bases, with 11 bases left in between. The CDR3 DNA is TGCGCCAGCAGCCTGGGCCGGCCTAGCACAGATACGCAGTATTTT. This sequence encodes CASSLGRPSTDTQYF.

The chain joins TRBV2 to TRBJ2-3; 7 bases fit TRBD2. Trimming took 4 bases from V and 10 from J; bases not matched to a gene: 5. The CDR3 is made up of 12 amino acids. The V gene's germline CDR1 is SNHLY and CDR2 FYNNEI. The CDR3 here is CASSGRDYAQYF. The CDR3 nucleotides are TGTGCCAGCAGTGGACGGGACTATGCGCAGTATTTT.

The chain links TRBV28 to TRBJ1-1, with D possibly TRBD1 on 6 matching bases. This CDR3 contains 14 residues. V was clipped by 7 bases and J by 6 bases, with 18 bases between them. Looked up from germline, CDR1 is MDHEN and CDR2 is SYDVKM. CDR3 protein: CASTQTGRYAEAFF. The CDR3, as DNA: TGTGCCAGCACGCAGACAGGTCGTTACGCTGAAGCTTTCTTT.

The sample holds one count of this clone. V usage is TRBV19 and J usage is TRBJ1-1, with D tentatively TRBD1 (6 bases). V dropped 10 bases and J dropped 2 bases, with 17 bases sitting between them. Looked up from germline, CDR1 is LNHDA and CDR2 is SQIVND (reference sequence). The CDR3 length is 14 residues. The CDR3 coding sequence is TGTGCCACCGCAAACAGGGTGGCTAACACTGAAGCTTTCTTT. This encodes CATANRVANTEAFF.

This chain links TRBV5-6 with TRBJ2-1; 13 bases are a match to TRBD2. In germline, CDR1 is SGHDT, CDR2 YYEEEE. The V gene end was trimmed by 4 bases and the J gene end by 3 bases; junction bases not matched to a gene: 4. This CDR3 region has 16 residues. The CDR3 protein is CASSLGLAGVYNEQFF. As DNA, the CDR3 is TGTGCCAGCAGCCTCGGACTAGCGGGAGTCTACAATGAGCAGTTCTTC.

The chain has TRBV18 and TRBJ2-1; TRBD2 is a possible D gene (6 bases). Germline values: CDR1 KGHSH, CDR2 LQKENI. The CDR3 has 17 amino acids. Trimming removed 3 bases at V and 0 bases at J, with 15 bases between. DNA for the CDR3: TGTGCCAGCTCACCCCTGGACTATCCCCCCTCCTACAATGAGCAGTTCTTC. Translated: CASSPLDYPPSYNEQFF.

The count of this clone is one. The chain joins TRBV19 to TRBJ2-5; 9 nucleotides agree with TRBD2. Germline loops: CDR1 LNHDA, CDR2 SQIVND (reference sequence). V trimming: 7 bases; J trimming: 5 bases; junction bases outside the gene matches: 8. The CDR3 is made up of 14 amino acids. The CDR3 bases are TGTGCCAGTACCCCAGAGGCGGGGGGGGAGACCCAGTACTTC. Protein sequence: CASTPEAGGETQYF.

For the CDR3, the DNA is TGTGCCAGTAGTATTTCGGACAGGAACGCCTACGAGCAGTACTTC. Translation: CASSISDRNAYEQYF. J is TRBJ2-7 and V is TRBV19, with 7 bases aligning to TRBD1. The ends lost 3 bases at V and 2 bases at J; junction bases unmatched: 7. This CDR3 has 15 amino acids. Germline V lookup: CDR1 LNHDA, CDR2 SQIVND (reference sequence).

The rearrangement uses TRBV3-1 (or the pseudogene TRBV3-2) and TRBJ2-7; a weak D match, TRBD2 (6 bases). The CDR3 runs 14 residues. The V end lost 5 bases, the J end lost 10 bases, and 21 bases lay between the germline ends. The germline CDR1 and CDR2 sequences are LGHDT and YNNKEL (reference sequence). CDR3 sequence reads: CASSGLVGGTVQYF. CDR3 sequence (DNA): TGTGCCAGCAGCGGACTCGTTGGGGGGACGGTACAGTACTTC.

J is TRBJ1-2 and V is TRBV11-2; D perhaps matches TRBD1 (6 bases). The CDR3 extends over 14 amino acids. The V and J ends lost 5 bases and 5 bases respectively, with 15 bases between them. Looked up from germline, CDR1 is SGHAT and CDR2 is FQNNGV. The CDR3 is CASSPSTGPYGYTF. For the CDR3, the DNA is TGTGCCAGCAGCCCGTCTACAGGGCCTTATGGCTACACCTTC.

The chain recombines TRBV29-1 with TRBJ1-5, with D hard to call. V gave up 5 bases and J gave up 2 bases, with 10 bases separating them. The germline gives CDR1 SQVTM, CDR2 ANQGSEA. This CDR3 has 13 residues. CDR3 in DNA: TGCAGCGTTTCCCAGAGGGGCAATCAGCCCCAGCATTTT. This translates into CSVSQRGNQPQHF. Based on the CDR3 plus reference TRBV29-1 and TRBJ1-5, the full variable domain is SAVISQKPSRDICQRGTSLTIQCQVDSQVTMMFWYRQQPGQSLTLIATANQGSEATYESGFVIDKFPISRPNLTFSTLTVSNMSPEDSSIYLCSVSQRGNQPQHFGDGTRLSIL.

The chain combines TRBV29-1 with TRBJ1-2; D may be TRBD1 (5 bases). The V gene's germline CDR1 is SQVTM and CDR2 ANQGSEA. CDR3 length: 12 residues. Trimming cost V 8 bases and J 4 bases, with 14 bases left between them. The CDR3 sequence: CSSLTVGYGYTF. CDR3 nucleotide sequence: TGCAGCTCTCTGACAGTCGGCTATGGCTACACCTTC.